This T cell receptor beta chain was captured in a study of cytomegalovirus exposure and HLA in healthy donors. Whole-study findings and limits: Cytomegalovirus association was listed for approximately 160 TCR beta chains.

The CDR3 has 15 amino acids. Germline V CDR1 and CDR2: SGHRS, YFSETQ. Between the trimmed V and J ends, which lost 5 bases and 1 base, there was a span of 13 bases. This clone was observed a handful of times. Its matching antigen is unknown. The PCR ran on 60 Vbeta and 13 Jbeta primers. Assay: immunoSEQ multiplex PCR; the TCRdb copy retains only in-frame clones and omits some. The table lists some 130,000 clones, about 80% of them singletons, with under 1.2% in the top ten. Sequencing was performed on PBMCs. The chain links TRBV5-1 to TRBJ1-5, with D perhaps matching TRBD1 (5 bases). The sequence derives from a human donor in good health. CDR3 in amino acids: CASSPVPGSNQPQHF. The CDR3, as DNA: TGCGCCAGCAGTCCCGTGCCAGGGAGCAATCAGCCCCAGCATTTT.